This note documents a single T cell receptor beta chain sequence. The data are from a study of blood T cell repertoires in COVID-19. Looking at the study overall: Samples taken during acute and convalescent COVID-19 were collected in the United States, Italy and Spain. The analysed material was cDNA or gDNA that came from T cells, B-cell-depleted T cells, or PBMCs.

Per the study methods: Estimates of nucleated cell counts were drawn from the amplification of reference gene primers. Sequencing used immunoSEQ multiplex PCR; TCRdb keeps in-frame clones, though not all of them. V, J and clone size are taken as reported in that table, and D and trimming were inferred from the DNA itself. Here the sample spans about 140,000 clones, about 90% being singletons. What was sequenced was peripheral blood. This TCR was recovered from a man aged 55 to 70 with active or convalescent COVID-19.

CDR3 in amino acids: CASSLTRANTEAFF. CDR3 nucleotides: TGCGCCAGCAGCTTGACCAGGGCGAACACTGAAGCTTTCTTT. The rearrangement uses TRBV5-1 and TRBJ1-1, with D tentatively TRBD1 (5 bases). The CDR3 sequence is 14 residues long. CDR1 is SGHRS and CDR2 is YFSETQ in the germline V gene. V gave up 1 base and J gave up 1 base, with 8 bases separating them.